A selection of T cell receptor beta chains follows, all from one sample in a study of brain T cells in children with intractable seizures. The protocol was immunoSEQ multiplex PCR, while the TCRdb copy is restricted to in-frame clones and leaves out a portion. In the table there are around 80,000 clones, 91% of which are singletons. Material: peripheral blood, obtained at surgery. These receptors were obtained from a girl aged 2 to 9 with Rasmussen encephalitis and intractable seizures. Each CDR3 is given with its conserved first and last residue. Each record gives: V gene, clone size, D gene, J gene, CDR3 DNA, CDR3 protein. D genes are given only for firm matches. Clone sizes are given selectively: once, few, many, or a class where the clone is expanded.

TRBV28	-	TRBD1	TRBJ2-7	TGTGCCAGCAGTTTACCGGGGACAGGGGGCACCTACGAGCAGTACTTC	CASSLPGTGGTYEQYF
TRBV5-6	-	-	TRBJ2-7	TGTGCCAGCAGCTTGGGACTAGTGACGTTCTACGAGCAGTACTTC	CASSLGLVTFYEQYF
TRBV4-2	-	-	TRBJ2-5	TGTGCCAGCAGCCAGATCCGGGGACAAGAGACCCAGTACTTC	CASSQIRGQETQYF
TRBV28	-	TRBD2	TRBJ2-7	TGTGCCAGCAGTTTAGCGGGGGGGATCTACGAGCAGTACTTC	CASSLAGGIYEQYF
TRBV9	-	-	TRBJ2-7	TGTGCCAGCAGCGTATCTAGCAATTACGAGCAGTACTTC	CASSVSSNYEQYF
TRBV20-1	-	-	TRBJ2-3	TGCAGTGCTAGTGCCGATACGCAGTATTTT	CSASADTQYF
TRBV29-1	-	TRBD1	TRBJ1-1	TGCAGCGTTGTATTAAGATCTTCGGACAGGGGGATACCTGAAGCTTTCTTT	CSVVLRSSDRGIPEAFF
TRBV11-3	-	TRBD1	TRBJ1-2	TGTGCCAGCAGCTTCAAAGGGGGCGAGAATGGCTACACCTTC	CASSFKGGENGYTF
TRBV4-2	few	-	TRBJ2-7	TGTGCCAGCAGCCAAGATACAGCGGGCGCTTCCTACGAGCAGTACTTC	CASSQDTAGASYEQYF
TRBV12-3/TRBV12-4	many	-	TRBJ1-1	TGTGCCAGCAGTTTGTCGCCGAGGGAAGCTTTCTTT	CASSLSPREAFF
TRBV28	-	-	TRBJ2-2	TGTGCCAGCAGCTCCGGGACCGCACCTTGGAGGAACACCGGGGAGCTGTTTTTT	CASSSGTAPWRNTGELFF
TRBV6-6	-	-	TRBJ1-6	TGTGCCACAGGGGACTGGGTCTCACCCCTCCACTTT	CATGDWVSPLHF
TRBV2	once	-	TRBJ1-2	TGTGCCAGCAGTGAAGCGCTTCTGTTCTCCGGGACCGGCTACACCTTC	CASSEALLFSGTGYTF
TRBV14	-	-	TRBJ2-7	TGTGCCAGCAGCCAAGTTGACGGTCCCTACGAGCAGTACTTC	CASSQVDGPYEQYF
TRBV4-1	-	TRBD1	TRBJ1-4	TGCGCCAGCAGCCAAGAGGGGACAGGGCAAGAAAAACTGTTTTTT	CASSQEGTGQEKLFF
TRBV10-3	-	-	TRBJ2-2	TGTGCCATCAGTGAGGGTGTAAACACCGGGGAGCTGTTTTTT	CAISEGVNTGELFF
TRBV11-2	-	-	TRBJ2-7	TGTGCCAGCAGCTTAGGGTCAGGGGGGTACGAGCAGTACTTC	CASSLGSGGYEQYF
TRBV28	-	-	TRBJ1-4	TGTGCCAGCAGCGACCAAAAGACAGCCTACCCTTTAAGTAATGAAAAACTGTTTTTT	CASSDQKTAYPLSNEKLFF
TRBV29-1	-	TRBD1	TRBJ2-1	TGCAGCGAGTGGGACAGGGAGCAAGGTGAGCAGTTCTTC	CSEWDREQGEQFF
TRBV7-9	-	TRBD1	TRBJ2-2	TGTGCCAGCAGCTCACCCGTTGGGACAGCTAACACCGGGGAGCTGTTTTTT	CASSSPVGTANTGELFF
TRBV5-1	-	-	TRBJ1-4	TGCGCCAGCAGCTTGGACAGACTAAATGAAAAACTGTTTTTT	CASSLDRLNEKLFF
TRBV6-6	-	-	TRBJ2-1	TGTGCCAGCAGTTACTCGAGTAGCGGCAATGAGCAGTTCTTC	CASSYSSSGNEQFF
TRBV6-5	-	-	TRBJ2-7	TGTGCCAGCAGTCCAACGCCGGGACCATTCTACGAGCAGTACTTC	CASSPTPGPFYEQYF
TRBV4-1	few	TRBD1	TRBJ1-6	TGCGCCAGCAGCCAACTTCGGGGGACAGTCGATTCACCCCTCCACTTT	CASSQLRGTVDSPLHF
TRBV6-5	-	TRBD1	TRBJ1-2	TGTGCCAGCAGAAAGACAGGGACTATTGGCTACACCTTC	CASRKTGTIGYTF
TRBV2	-	TRBD1	TRBJ1-5	TGTGCCAGCAGGAGGACCGGGACAGGGGCACATAGCAATCAGCCCCAGCATTTT	CASRRTGTGAHSNQPQHF
TRBV6-5	-	TRBD2	TRBJ2-3	TGTGCCAGCAGGGGGACTAGCGGGAGTTCTACGCAGTATTTT	CASRGTSGSSTQYF
TRBV19	-	-	TRBJ2-1	TGTGCCAGTAAATCCTCGTTCGCCTACAATGAGCAGTTCTTC	CASKSSFAYNEQFF
TRBV5-4	-	-	TRBJ2-1	TGTGCCAGCAGCTTCGACAGAAATGAGCAGTTCTTC	CASSFDRNEQFF
TRBV6-5	once	TRBD1	TRBJ1-2	TGTGCCAGCAGGGATTACTTAGACAGGGCTGACGGCTACACCTTC	CASRDYLDRADGYTF
TRBV7-2	-	-	TRBJ2-3	TGTGCCAGCAGCCGTAGAGGCCCAGATACGCAGTATTTT	CASSRRGPDTQYF
TRBV20-1	-	-	TRBJ1-2	TGCAGTGCTGGGAAAGGTGGCTACACCTTC	CSAGKGGYTF
TRBV19	-	TRBD2	TRBJ2-7	TGTGCCAGTACCCGGACTAGCGGAACCTACGAGCAGTACTTC	CASTRTSGTYEQYF
TRBV27	-	-	TRBJ2-7	TGTGCCAGCAGTTCCGGGCCTTCCTACGAGCAGTACTTC	CASSSGPSYEQYF
TRBV30	-	-	TRBJ1-1	TGTGCCTGGGCCCGTACGAACACTGAAGCTTTCTTT	CAWARTNTEAFF
TRBV27	-	-	TRBJ2-1	TGTGCCAGCAGTCCTGGGGCGGAGCAGTTCTTC	CASSPGAEQFF
TRBV28	-	-	TRBJ2-5	TGTGCCAGCAGCCTGGGCATTAGGCTCGAGACCCAGTACTTC	CASSLGIRLETQYF
TRBV6-6	-	TRBD1	TRBJ1-5	TGTGCCAGCAGTTACCGACAGGGTCCCAATCAGCCCCAGCATTTT	CASSYRQGPNQPQHF
TRBV9	-	TRBD1	TRBJ1-2	TGTGCCAGCAGCCCCCAGCCGGGACAGGGGGATAACACCTTC	CASSPQPGQGDNTF
TRBV2	-	-	TRBJ2-3	TGTGCCAGCAGTGCTGAGATGTCAGATACGCAGTATTTT	CASSAEMSDTQYF